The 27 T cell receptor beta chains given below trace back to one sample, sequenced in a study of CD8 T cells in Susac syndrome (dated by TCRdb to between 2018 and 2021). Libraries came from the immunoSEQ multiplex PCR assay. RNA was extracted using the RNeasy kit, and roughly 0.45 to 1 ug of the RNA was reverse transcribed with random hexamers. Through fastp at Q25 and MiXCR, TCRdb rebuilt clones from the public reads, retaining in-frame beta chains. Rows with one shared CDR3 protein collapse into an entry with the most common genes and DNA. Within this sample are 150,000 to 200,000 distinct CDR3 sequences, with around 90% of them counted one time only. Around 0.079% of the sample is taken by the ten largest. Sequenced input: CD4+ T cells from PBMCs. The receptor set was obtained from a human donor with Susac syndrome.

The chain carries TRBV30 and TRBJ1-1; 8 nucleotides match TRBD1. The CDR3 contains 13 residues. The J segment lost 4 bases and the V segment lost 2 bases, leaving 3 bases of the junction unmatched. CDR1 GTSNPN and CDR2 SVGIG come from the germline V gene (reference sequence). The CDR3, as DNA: TGTGCCTGGAGTCTAGGACAGGGCACTGAAGCTTTCTTT. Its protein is CAWSLGQGTEAFF.

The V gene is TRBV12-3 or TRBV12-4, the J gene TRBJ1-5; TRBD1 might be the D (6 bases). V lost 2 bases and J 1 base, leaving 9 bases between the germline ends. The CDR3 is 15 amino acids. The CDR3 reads CASSLYRESNQPQHF. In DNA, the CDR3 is TGTGCCAGCAGTTTATACAGGGAAAGCAATCAGCCCCAGCATTTT.

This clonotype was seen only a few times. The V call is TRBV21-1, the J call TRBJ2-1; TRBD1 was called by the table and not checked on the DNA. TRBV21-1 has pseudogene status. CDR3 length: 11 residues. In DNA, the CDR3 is TGTGCCAGCCGGGACTACAATGAGCAGTTCTTC. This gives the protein CASRDYNEQFF.

The CDR3 coding sequence is TGTGCTAGTGCTTTTCGACAAGAGACCCAGTACTTC. It translates to CASAFRQETQYF. The chain is built from TRBV12-5 and TRBJ2-5, with D unresolved. The V gene lost 7 bases and the J gene lost 2 bases, with 8 bases spanning the gap. The CDR3 loop spans 12 amino acids. Germline CDR1 reads LGHNT; CDR2 reads FRNRAP.

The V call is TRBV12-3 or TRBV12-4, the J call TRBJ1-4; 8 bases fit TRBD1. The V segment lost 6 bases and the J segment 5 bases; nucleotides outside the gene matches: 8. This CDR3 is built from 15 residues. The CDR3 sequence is CASRNRQGKNEKLFF. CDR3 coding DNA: TGTGCCAGCAGAAATCGACAGGGGAAGAATGAAAAACTGTTTTTT.

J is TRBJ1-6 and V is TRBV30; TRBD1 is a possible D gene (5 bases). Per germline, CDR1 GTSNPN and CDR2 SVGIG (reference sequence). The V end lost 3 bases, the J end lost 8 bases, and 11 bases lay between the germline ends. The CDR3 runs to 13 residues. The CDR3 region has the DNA TGTGCCTGGAGCAGAGGGGTAGATTCACCCCTCCACTTT. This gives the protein CAWSRGVDSPLHF.

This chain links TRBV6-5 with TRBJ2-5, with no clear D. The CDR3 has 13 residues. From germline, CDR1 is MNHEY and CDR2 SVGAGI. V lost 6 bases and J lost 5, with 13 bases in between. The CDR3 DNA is TGTGCCAGCAGCCCCGGGTCTTGGGAGACCCAGTACTTC. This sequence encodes CASSPGSWETQYF.

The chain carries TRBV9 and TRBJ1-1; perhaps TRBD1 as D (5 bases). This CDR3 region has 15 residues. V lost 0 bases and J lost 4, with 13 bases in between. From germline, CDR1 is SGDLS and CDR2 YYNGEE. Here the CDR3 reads CASSVDPGEGTEAFF. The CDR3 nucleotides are TGTGCCAGCAGCGTAGACCCGGGGGAGGGCACTGAAGCTTTCTTT.

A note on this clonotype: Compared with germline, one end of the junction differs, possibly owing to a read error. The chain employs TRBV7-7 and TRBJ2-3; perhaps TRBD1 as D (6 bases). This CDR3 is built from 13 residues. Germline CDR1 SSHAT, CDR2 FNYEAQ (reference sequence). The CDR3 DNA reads TGTGCTAGCAGCTTCACAGGGTCCGATACGCAGTATTTT. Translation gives CASSFTGSDTQYF.

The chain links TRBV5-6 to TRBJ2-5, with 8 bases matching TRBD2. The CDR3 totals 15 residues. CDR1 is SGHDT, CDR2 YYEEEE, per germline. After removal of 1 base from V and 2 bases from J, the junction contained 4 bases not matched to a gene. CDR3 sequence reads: CASSLFGRVQETQYF. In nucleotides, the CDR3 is TGTGCCAGCAGCTTGTTCGGGAGGGTTCAAGAGACCCAGTACTTC.

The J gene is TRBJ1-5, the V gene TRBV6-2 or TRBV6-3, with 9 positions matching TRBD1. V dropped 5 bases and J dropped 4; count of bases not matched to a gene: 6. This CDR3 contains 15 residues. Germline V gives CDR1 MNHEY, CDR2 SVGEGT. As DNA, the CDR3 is TGTGCCAGCAGTCGAGGGACAGGGACAAATCAGCCCCAGCATTTT. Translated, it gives CASSRGTGTNQPQHF.

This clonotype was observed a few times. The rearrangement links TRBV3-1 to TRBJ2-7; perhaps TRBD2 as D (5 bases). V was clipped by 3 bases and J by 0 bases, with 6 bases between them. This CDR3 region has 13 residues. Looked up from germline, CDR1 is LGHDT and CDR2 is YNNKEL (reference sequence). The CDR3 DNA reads TGTGCCAGCAGCCAGGGAGCCTCCTACGAGCAGTACTTC. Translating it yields CASSQGASYEQYF.

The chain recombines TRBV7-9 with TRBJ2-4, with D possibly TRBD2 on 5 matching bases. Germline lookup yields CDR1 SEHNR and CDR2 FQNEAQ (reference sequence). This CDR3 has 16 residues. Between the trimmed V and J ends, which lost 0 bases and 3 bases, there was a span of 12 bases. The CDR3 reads CASSLALLGDKNIQYF. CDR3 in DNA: TGTGCCAGCAGCTTAGCGCTTCTGGGAGACAAAAACATTCAGTACTTC.

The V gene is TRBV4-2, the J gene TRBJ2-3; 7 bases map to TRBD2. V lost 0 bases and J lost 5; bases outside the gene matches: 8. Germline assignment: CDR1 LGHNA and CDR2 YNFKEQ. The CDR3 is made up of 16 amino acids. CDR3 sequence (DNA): TGTGCCAGCAGCCAAGAAGCGGGGCCCTTGGGAGATACGCAGTATTTT. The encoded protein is CASSQEAGPLGDTQYF.

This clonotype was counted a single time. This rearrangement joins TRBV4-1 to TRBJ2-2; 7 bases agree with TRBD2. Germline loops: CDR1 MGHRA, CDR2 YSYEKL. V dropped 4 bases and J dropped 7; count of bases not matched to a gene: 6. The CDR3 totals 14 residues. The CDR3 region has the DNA TGCGCCAGCAGCCGACTAGCCGGTAACGGGGAGCTGTTTTTT. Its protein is CASSRLAGNGELFF.

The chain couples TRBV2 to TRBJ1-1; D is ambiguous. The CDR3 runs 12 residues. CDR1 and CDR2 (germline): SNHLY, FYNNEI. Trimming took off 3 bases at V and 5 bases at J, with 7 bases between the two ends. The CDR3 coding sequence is TGTGCCAGCAGTGATGGGCGGACTGAAGCTTTCTTT. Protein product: CASSDGRTEAFF.

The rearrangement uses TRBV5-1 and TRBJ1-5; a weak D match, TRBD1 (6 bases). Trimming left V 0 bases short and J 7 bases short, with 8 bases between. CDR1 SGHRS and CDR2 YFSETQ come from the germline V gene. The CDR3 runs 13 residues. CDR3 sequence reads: CASSLDQGQPQHF. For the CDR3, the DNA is TGCGCCAGCAGCTTGGATCAGGGGCAGCCCCAGCATTTT.

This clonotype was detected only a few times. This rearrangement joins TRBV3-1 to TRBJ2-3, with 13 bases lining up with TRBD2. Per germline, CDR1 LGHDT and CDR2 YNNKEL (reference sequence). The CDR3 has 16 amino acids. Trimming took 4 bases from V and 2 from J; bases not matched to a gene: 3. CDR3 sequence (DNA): TGTGCCAGCAGCCGGGGACTAGCGGGGTCCACAGATACGCAGTATTTT. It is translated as CASSRGLAGSTDTQYF.

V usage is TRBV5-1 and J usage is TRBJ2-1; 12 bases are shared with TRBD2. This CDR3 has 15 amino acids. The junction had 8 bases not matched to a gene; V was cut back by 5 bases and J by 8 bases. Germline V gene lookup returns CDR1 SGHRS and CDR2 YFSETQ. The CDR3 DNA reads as TGCGCCAGCAGACCCCTAGCGGGAGGGATCCATGAGCAGTTCTTC. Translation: CASRPLAGGIHEQFF.

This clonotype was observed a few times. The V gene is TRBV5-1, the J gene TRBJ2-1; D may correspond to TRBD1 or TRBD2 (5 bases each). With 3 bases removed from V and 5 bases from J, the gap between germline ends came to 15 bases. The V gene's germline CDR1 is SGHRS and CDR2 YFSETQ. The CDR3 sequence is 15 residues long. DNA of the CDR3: TGCGCCAGCAGCTCTATACCTGGGACGGACAATGAGCAGTTCTTC. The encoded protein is CASSSIPGTDNEQFF.

The CDR3 is CASSPTRGENTEAFF. The DNA for the CDR3 is TGCGCCAGCAGCCCCACCCGGGGAGAGAACACTGAAGCTTTCTTT. This chain uses TRBV5-1 with TRBJ1-1, with D unclear. V was pared by 4 bases and J by 1 base, with 14 bases between. CDR3 length: 15 residues. Germline CDR1 reads SGHRS; CDR2 reads YFSETQ.

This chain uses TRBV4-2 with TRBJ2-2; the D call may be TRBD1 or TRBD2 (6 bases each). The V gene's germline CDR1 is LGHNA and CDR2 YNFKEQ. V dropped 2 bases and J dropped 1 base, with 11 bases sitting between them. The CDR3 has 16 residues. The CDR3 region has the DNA TGTGCCAGCAGCCAATTTGAGGGGGGGAACACCGGGGAGCTGTTTTTT. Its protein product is CASSQFEGGNTGELFF.

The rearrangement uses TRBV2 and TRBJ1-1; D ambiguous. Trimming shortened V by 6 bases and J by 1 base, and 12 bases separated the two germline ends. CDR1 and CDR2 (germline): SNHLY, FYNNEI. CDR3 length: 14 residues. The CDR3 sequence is CASRYRRQNTEAFF. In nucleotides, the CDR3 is TGTGCCAGCAGGTACAGAAGACAGAACACTGAAGCTTTCTTT.

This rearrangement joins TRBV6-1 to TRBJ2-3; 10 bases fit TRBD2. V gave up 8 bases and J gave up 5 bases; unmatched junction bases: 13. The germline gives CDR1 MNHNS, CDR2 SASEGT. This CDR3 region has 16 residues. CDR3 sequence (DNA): TGTGCCAGCTCATCGAATCTAGCGGGAGCCGAAGATACGCAGTATTTT. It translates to CASSSNLAGAEDTQYF.

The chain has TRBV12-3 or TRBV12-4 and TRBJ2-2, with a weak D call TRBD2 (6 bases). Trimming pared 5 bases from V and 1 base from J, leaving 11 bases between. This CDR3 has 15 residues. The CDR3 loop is CASSRGLQNTGELFF. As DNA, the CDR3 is TGTGCCAGCAGTAGGGGACTTCAGAACACCGGGGAGCTGTTTTTT.

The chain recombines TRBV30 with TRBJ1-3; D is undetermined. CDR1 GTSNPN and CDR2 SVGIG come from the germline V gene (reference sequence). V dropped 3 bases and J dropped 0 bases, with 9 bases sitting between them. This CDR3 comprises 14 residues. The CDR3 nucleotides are TGTGCCTGGAGCCCCCTGAGCTCTGGAAACACCATATATTTT. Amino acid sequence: CAWSPLSSGNTIYF.

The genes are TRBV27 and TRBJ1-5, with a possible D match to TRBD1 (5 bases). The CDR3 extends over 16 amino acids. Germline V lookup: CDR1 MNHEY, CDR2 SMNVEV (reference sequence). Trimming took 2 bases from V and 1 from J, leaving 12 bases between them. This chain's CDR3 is CASSLTGGGSNQPQHF. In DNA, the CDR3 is TGTGCCAGCAGTTTAACGGGTGGGGGGAGCAATCAGCCCCAGCATTTT.